The T cell receptor (beta chain) described here comes from a study of shared clonotypes between healthy human individuals. Study-level findings and limits: Rarefaction indicated that sorted-subset sequencing remained incomplete although depth was large. Few donors restricted represented genetic and exposure-history diversity.

TCRdb keeps only in-frame clones here, not all; method: immunoSEQ multiplex PCR. The data show over a million clones, roughly 97% seen once. The CDR3 length is 14 residues. V lost 5 bases and J lost 0, with 10 bases in between. Germline values: CDR1 KGHSH, CDR2 LQKENI. About this clone itself: Its antigen is as yet unknown.

Input material: naive CD4+ T cells sorted from blood. Subset reported: CD45RA+ positively selected. The rearrangement joins TRBV18 to TRBJ1-1; TRBD1 is a possible D gene (6 bases). The origin of this receptor is a young man in good health. CDR3 protein: CASSLRGVNTEAFF. The CDR3 DNA reads TGTGCCAGCTCATTGAGGGGGGTGAACACTGAAGCTTTCTTT.